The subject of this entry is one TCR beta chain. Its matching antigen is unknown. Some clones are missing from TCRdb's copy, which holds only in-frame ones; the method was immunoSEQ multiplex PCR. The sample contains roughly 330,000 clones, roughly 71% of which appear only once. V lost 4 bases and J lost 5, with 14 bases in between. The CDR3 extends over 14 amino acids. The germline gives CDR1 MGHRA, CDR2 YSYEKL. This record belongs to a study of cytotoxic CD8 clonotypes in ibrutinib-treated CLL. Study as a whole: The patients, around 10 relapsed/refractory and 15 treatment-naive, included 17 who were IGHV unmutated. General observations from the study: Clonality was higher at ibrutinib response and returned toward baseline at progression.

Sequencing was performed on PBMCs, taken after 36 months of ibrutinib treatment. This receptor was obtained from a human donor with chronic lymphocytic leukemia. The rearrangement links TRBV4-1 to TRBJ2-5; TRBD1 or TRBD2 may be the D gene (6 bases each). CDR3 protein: CASSPPGAGETQYF. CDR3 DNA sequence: TGCGCCAGCAGCCCCCCGGGGGCTGGTGAGACCCAGTACTTC.